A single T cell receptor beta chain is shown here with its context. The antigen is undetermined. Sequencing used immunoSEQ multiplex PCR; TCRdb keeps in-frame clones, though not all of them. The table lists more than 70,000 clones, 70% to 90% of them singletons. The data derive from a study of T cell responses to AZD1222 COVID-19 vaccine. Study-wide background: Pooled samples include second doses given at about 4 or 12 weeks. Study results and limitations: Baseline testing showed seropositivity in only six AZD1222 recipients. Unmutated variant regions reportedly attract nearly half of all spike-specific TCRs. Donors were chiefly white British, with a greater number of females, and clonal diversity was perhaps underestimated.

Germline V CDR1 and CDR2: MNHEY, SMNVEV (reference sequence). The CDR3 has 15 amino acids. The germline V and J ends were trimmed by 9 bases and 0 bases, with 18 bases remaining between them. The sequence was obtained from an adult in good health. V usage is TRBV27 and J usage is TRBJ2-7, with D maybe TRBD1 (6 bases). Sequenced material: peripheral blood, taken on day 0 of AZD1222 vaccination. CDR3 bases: TGTGCCAGTTCGATCAGGGGCTTGGGCTCCTACGAGCAGTACTTC. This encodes CASSIRGLGSYEQYF.